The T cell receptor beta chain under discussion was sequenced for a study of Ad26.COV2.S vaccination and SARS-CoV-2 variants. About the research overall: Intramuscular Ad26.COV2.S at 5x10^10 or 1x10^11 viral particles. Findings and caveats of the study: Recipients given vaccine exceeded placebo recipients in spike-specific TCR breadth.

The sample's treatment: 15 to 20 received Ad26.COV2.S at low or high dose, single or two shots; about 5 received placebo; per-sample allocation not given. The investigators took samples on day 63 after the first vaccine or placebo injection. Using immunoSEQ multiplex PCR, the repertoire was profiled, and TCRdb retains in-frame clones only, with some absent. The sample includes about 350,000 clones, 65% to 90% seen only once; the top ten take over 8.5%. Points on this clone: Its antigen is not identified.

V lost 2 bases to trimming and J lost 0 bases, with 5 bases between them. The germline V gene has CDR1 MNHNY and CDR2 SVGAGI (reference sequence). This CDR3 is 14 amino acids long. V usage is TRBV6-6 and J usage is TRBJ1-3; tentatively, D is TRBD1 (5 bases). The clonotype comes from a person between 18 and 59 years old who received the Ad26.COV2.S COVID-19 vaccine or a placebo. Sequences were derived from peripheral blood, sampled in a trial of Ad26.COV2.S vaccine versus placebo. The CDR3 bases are TGTGCCAGCAGTTACGGGACCTCTGGAAACACCATATATTTT. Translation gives CASSYGTSGNTIYF.